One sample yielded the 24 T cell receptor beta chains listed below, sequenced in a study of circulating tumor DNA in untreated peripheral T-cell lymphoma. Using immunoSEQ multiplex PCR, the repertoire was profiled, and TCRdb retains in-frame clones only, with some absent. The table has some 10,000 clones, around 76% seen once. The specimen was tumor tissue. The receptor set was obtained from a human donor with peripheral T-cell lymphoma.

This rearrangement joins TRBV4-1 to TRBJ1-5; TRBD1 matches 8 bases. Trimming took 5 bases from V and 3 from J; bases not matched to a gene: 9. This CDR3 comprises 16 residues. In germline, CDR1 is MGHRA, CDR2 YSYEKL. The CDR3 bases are TGCGCCAGCAGCGCTCACCAGGGGGCTGACAATCAGCCCCAGCATTTT. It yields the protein CASSAHQGADNQPQHF.

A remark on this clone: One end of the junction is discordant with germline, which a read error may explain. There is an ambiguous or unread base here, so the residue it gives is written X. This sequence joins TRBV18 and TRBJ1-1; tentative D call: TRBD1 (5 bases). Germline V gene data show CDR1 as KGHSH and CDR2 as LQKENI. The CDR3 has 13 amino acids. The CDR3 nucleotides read TGTGCCAGCTCACCTGATGGGGCCGCTGAAKCTTTCTTT. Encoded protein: CASSPDGAAEXFF.

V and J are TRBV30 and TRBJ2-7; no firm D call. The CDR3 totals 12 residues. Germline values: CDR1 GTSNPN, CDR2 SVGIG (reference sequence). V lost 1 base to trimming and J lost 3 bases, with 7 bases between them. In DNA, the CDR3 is TGTGCCTGGAGTGAGACGAGCTACGAGCAGTACTTC. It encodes CAWSETSYEQYF.

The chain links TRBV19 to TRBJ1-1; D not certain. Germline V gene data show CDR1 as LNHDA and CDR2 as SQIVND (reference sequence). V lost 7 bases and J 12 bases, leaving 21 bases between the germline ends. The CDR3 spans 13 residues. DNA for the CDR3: TGTGCCAGTAAAGTTGTAGGTACAACCGAAACTTTCTTT. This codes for CASKVVGTTETFF.

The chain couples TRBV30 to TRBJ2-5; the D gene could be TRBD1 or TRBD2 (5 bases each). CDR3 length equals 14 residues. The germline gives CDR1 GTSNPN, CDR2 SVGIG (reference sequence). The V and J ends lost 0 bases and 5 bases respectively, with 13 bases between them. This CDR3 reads CAWSVWAGSETQYF. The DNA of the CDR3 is TGTGCCTGGAGTGTATGGGCAGGGAGTGAGACCCAGTACTTC.

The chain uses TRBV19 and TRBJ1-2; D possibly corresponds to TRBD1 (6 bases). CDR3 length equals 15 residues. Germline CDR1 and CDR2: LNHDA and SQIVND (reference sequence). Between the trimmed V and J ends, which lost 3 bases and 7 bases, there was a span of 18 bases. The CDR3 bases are TGTGCCAGTAGTATTCGCGGACAGACTATGGGTGGCTACACCTTC. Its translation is CASSIRGQTMGGYTF. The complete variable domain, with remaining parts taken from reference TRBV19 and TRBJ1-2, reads DGGITQSPKYLFRKEGQNVTLSCEQNLNHDAMYWYRQDPGQGLRLIYYSQIVNDFQKGDIAEGYSVSREKKESFPLTVTSAQKNPTAFYLCASSIRGQTMGGYTFGSGTRLTVV.

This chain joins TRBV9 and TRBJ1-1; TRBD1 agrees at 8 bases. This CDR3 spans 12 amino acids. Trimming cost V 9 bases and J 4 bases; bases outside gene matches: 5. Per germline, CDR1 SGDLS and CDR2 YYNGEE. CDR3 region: CAISDRATEAFF. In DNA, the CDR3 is TGTGCCATTTCGGACAGGGCCACTGAAGCTTTCTTT.

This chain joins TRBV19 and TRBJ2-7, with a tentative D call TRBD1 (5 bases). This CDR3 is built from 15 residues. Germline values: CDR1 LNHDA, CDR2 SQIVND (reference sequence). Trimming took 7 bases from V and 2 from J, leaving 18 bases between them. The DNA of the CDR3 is TGTGCCAGTAAGCGACGCCAGACAGAGACCTACGAGCAGTACTTC. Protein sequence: CASKRRQTETYEQYF.

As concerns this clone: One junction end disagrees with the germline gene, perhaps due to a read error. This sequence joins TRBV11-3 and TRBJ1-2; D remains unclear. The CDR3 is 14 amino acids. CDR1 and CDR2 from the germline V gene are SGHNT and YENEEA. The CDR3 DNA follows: TGTGCCAGCAGCGCGGCGGTTGGTAACTATGGCTACACTTTC. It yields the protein CASSAAVGNYGYTF.

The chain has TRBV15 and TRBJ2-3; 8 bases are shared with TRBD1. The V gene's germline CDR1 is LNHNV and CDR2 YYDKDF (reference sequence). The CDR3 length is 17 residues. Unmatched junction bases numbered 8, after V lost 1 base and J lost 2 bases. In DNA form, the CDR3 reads TGTGCCACCAGCAGAGTAAAGCGGACAGGGTACACAGATACGCAGTATTTT. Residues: CATSRVKRTGYTDTQYF.

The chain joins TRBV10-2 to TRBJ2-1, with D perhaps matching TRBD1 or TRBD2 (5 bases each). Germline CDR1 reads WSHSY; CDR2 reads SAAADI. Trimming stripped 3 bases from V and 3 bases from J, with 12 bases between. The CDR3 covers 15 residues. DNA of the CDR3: TGCGCCAGCAGTGACCCCGGGGACGGCTACAATGAGCAGTTCTTC. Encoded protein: CASSDPGDGYNEQFF.

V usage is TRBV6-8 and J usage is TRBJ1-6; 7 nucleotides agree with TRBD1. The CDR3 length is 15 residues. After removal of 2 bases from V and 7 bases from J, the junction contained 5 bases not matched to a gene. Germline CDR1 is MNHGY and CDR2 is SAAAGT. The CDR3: CASSYEQGRNSPLHF. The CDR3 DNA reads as TGTGCCAGCAGTTACGAACAGGGGAGAAATTCACCCCTCCACTTT.

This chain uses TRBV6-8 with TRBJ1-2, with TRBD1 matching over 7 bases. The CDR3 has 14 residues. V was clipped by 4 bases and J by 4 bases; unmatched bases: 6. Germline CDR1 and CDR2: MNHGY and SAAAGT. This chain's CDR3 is CASSSVRGFYGYTF. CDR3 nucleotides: TGTGCCAGCAGTTCGGTCAGGGGGTTCTATGGCTACACCTTC.

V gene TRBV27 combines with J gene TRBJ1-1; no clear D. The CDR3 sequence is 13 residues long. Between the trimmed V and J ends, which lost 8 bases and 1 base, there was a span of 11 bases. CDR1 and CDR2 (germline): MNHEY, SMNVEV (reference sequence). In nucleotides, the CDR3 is TGTGCCAGCGGGCTGGGCCCGAACACTGAAGCTTTCTTT. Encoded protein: CASGLGPNTEAFF.

CDR3 residues: CASGSLYSNQPQHF. Written as DNA, the CDR3 is TGTGCCAGTGGCTCCCTGTATAGCAATCAGCCCCAGCATTTT. The rearrangement links TRBV19 to TRBJ1-5, with D unclear. The CDR3 is 14 residues long. V dropped 8 bases and J dropped 0 bases, with 11 bases sitting between them. Germline assignment: CDR1 LNHDA and CDR2 SQIVND (reference sequence).

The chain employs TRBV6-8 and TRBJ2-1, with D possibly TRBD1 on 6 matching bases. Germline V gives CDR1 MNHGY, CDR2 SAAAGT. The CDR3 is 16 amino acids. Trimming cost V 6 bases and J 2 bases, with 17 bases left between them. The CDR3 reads CASRYPTGPTYNEQFF. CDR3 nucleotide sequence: TGTGCCAGCAGGTACCCGACAGGACCTACCTACAATGAGCAGTTCTTC.

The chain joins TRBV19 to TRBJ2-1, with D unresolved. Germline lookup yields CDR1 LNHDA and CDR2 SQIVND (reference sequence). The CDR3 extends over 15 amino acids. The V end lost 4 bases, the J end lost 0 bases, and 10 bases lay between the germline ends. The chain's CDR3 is CASSRTESSYNEQFF. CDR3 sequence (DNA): TGTGCCAGTAGTAGGACCGAAAGCTCCTACAATGAGCAGTTCTTC.

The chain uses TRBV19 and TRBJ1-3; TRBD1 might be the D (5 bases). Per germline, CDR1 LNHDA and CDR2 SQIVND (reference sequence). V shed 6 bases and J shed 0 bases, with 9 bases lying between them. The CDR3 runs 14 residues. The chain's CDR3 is CASSRQFSGNTIYF. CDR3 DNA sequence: TGTGCCAGTAGCAGACAGTTCTCTGGAAACACCATATATTTT.

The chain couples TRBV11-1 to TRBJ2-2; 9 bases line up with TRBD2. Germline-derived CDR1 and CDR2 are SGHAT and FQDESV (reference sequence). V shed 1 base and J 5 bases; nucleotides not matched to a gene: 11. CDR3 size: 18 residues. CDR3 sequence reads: CASSLVSGSGGYTGELFF. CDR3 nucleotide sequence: TGTGCCAGCAGCTTAGTATCGGGGAGCGGGGGGTATACCGGGGAGCTGTTTTTT. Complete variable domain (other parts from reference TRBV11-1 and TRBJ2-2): EAEVAQSPRYKITEKSQAVAFWCDPISGHATLYWYRQILGQGPELLVQFQDESVVDDSQLPKDRFSAERLKGVDSTLKIQPAELGDSAMYLCASSLVSGSGGYTGELFFGEGSRLTVL.

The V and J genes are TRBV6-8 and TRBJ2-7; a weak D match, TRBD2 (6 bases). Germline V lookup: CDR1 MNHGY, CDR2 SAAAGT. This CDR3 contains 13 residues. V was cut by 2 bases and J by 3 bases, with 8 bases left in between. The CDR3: CASSYGTYYEQYF. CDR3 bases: TGTGCCAGCAGTTACGGGACTTACTACGAGCAGTACTTC.

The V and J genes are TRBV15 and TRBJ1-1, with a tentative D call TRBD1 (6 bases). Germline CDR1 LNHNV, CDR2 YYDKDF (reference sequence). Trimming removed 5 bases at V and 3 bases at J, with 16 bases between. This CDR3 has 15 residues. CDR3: CATSRPGHGDTEAFF. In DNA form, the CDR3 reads TGTGCCACCAGCCGACCGGGACATGGGGACACTGAAGCTTTCTTT.

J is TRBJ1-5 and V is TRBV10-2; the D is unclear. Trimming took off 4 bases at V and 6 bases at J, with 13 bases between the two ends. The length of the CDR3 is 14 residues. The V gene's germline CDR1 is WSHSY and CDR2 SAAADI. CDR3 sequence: CASSGTGVGQPQHF. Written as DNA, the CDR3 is TGCGCCAGCAGTGGGACGGGTGTTGGTCAGCCCCAGCATTTT.

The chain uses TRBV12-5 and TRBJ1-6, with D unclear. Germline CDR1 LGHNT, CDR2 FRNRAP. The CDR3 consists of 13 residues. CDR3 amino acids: CASLQTTVSPLHF. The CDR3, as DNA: TGTGCCAGCCTACAGACCACCGTTTCACCCCTCCACTTT.

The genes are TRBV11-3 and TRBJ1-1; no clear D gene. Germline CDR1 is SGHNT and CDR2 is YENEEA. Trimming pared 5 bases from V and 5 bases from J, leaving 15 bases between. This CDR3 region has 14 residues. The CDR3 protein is CASSGPLMGTEAFF. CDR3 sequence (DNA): TGTGCCAGCAGCGGGCCCCTCATGGGGACTGAAGCTTTCTTT. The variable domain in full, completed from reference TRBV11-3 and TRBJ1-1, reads EAGVVQSPRYKIIEKKQPVAFWCNPISGHNTLYWYLQNLGQGPELLIRYENEEAVDDSQLPKDRFSAERLKGVDSTLKIQPAELGDSAVYLCASSGPLMGTEAFFGQGTRLTVV.